The 21 T cell receptor beta chains below all came from one sample that was sequenced in a study of cytomegalovirus exposure and HLA in healthy donors. Vbeta (60) and Jbeta (13) primers were used in the PCR. Some clones are missing from TCRdb's copy, which holds only in-frame ones; the method was immunoSEQ multiplex PCR. Of roughly 90,000 clones in the sample, 70% to 85% were seen once. The sequenced sample was PBMCs. All receptors derive from a man younger than 45 in good health and CMV-seropositive.

J is TRBJ2-3 and V is TRBV5-4; 7 positions agree with TRBD2. The CDR3 is made up of 16 amino acids. V shed 4 bases and J 3 bases; nucleotides not matched to a gene: 11. CDR1 is SGHNT, CDR2 YYREEE, per germline (reference sequence). CDR3 coding DNA: TGTGCCAGCAGCCCGGTGGGGGGGTGGGGTACAGATACGCAGTATTTT. Translated: CASSPVGGWGTDTQYF.

The rearrangement joins TRBV4-1 to TRBJ1-1; D possibly corresponds to TRBD1 (6 bases). The length of the CDR3 is 16 residues. Germline lookup yields CDR1 MGHRA and CDR2 YSYEKL. The V end lost 5 bases, the J end lost 4 bases, and 20 bases lay between the germline ends. CDR3 bases: TGCGCCAGCAGCACCCAGGGGAAGTCCGGCAGCACTGAAGCTTTCTTT. It codes for CASSTQGKSGSTEAFF.

This chain uses TRBV5-8 with TRBJ1-5, with D possibly being TRBD1 (6 bases). Trimming stripped 4 bases from V and 2 bases from J, with 10 bases between. Germline V gene data show CDR1 as SGHTS and CDR2 as YDEGEE. The CDR3 runs 14 residues. The CDR3 nucleotides read TGTGCCAGCAGCCCATACAGGGGCAATCAGCCCCAGCATTTT. Amino acid sequence: CASSPYRGNQPQHF.

This chain connects TRBV5-1 to TRBJ2-5; D ambiguous. Trimming removed 2 bases at V and 1 base at J, with 9 bases between. The V gene's germline CDR1 is SGHRS and CDR2 YFSETQ. The CDR3 loop spans 14 amino acids. The CDR3 region is CASSLRDSQETQYF. The DNA of the CDR3 is TGCGCCAGCAGCTTACGAGACTCCCAAGAGACCCAGTACTTC.

CDR3 DNA: TGCGCCAGCAGTAGGACAGGGGGCACTGAAGCTTTCTTT. It translates to CASSRTGGTEAFF. The chain joins TRBV5-1 to TRBJ1-1, with TRBD1 matching over 10 bases. The CDR3 runs to 13 residues. V shed 5 bases and J 4 bases; nucleotides not matched to a gene: 2. Germline V gene lookup returns CDR1 SGHRS and CDR2 YFSETQ.

This rearrangement joins TRBV5-1 to TRBJ2-7, with 7 bases lining up with TRBD1. This CDR3 region has 15 residues. Germline assignment: CDR1 SGHRS and CDR2 YFSETQ. V lost 2 bases, J lost 0 bases, and 5 bases stayed unmatched. The CDR3 DNA reads TGCGCCAGCAGCTTTGAGAAGGGGGCCTCCTACGAGCAGTACTTC. This translates into CASSFEKGASYEQYF.

The chain uses TRBV4-3 and TRBJ1-4; D is unclear. CDR1 is LGHNA and CDR2 is YSLEER in the germline V gene. V was trimmed by 4 bases and J by 6 bases, leaving 15 bases between them. The CDR3 has 15 residues. The chain's CDR3 is CASSPSSGSDEKLFF. The CDR3 nucleotides read TGCGCCAGCAGCCCGTCATCGGGAAGCGATGAAAAACTGTTTTTT.

The table lists this clone with a few counts. The chain carries TRBV7-2 and TRBJ1-1; 7 nucleotides align to TRBD1. With V trimmed by 5 bases and J by 2 bases, 8 bases remained unmatched. Germline lookup yields CDR1 SGHTA and CDR2 FQGNSA. The CDR3 loop spans 15 amino acids. DNA of the CDR3: TGTGCCAGCAGCGGACAGGCACTTCTAAACACTGAAGCTTTCTTT. It encodes CASSGQALLNTEAFF.

A note on this clone: The junction differs from germline at one of its ends, possibly a read error. The chain combines TRBV7-9 with TRBJ1-5, with D tentatively TRBD1 (6 bases). CDR1 is SEHNR, CDR2 FQNEAQ, per germline (reference sequence). There are 19 residues in the CDR3. CDR3: CASSSVGTTALTSNQPQNF. The DNA for the CDR3 is TGTGCCAGCAGCTCGGTGGGGACAACCGCTTTAACAAGCAATCAGCCCCAGAATTTT.

The chain is built from TRBV9 and TRBJ1-4, with TRBD1 matching over 7 bases. Unmatched junction bases numbered 7, after V lost 0 bases and J lost 8 bases. CDR1 SGDLS and CDR2 YYNGEE come from the germline V gene. This CDR3 contains 15 residues. CDR3 residues: CASSVGTGVKEKLFF. The CDR3 bases are TGTGCCAGCAGCGTAGGAACAGGGGTAAAGGAAAAACTGTTTTTT.

CDR3 nucleotides: TGTGCCAGCGCCGGGGGGGGGTCGGACACCGGGGAGCTGTTTTTT. This gives the protein CASAGGGSDTGELFF. The genes are TRBV10-3 and TRBJ2-2; 8 bases fit TRBD2. The V gene's germline CDR1 is ENHRY and CDR2 SYGVKD. This CDR3 contains 15 residues. Germline trimming cut 10 bases from V and 3 bases from J; bases unmatched to any gene: 10.

This chain uses TRBV1 with TRBJ2-2; the D call in the table, TRBD2, was not verified against the DNA. TRBV1 is designated a pseudogene. The CDR3 runs to 16 residues. In nucleotides, the CDR3 is TGCACCGGACTAGCGGGGGTGCCGTCGAACACCGGGGAGCTGTTTTTT. Translation gives CTGLAGVPSNTGELFF.

This chain uses TRBV7-2 with TRBJ2-7, with 8 bases that match TRBD1. This CDR3 has 15 residues. The ends lost 4 bases at V and 7 bases at J; junction bases unmatched: 12. Germline V CDR1 and CDR2: SGHTA, FQGNSA. This CDR3 reads CASSWTGTGFEEQYF. The CDR3 bases are TGTGCCAGCAGCTGGACCGGGACAGGCTTCGAAGAGCAGTACTTC. Full variable domain (remainder filled in from reference TRBV7-2 and TRBJ2-7): GAGVSQSPSNKVTEKGKDVELRCDPISGHTALYWYRQSLGQGLEFLIYFQGNSAPDKSGLPSDRFSAERTGGSVSTLTIQRTQQEDSAVYLCASSWTGTGFEEQYFGPGTRLTVT.

The rearrangement links TRBV28 to TRBJ2-2; the match to TRBD2 covers 8 bases. The CDR3 runs 17 residues. Germline CDR1 and CDR2: MDHEN and SYDVKM. V lost 2 bases, J lost 6 bases, and 11 bases stayed unmatched. The CDR3 DNA follows: TGTGCCAGCAGTTTACCCCGGACTAGCTCGATCTCCGGGGAGCTGTTTTTT. Encoded protein: CASSLPRTSSISGELFF. Full variable domain (remainder filled in from reference TRBV28 and TRBJ2-2): DVKVTQSSRYLVKRTGEKVFLECVQDMDHENMFWYRQDPGLGLRLIYFSYDVKMKEKGDIPEGYSVSREKKERFSLILESASTNQTSMYLCASSLPRTSSISGELFFGEGSRLTVL.

The V gene is TRBV30, the J gene TRBJ2-5; D uncertain. Looked up from germline, CDR1 is GTSNPN and CDR2 is SVGIG (reference sequence). Trimming took off 1 base at V and 5 bases at J, with 8 bases between the two ends. CDR3 size: 12 residues. The CDR3 protein is CAWSENEETQYF. The CDR3 region has the DNA TGTGCCTGGAGTGAGAATGAGGAGACCCAGTACTTC.

V usage is TRBV7-3 and J usage is TRBJ2-3; tentatively, D is TRBD2 (6 bases). Germline V gives CDR1 SGHTA, CDR2 FQGTGA. Trimming pared 8 bases from V and 1 base from J, leaving 13 bases between. The CDR3 covers 14 residues. In nucleotides, the CDR3 is TGTGCCAGCTCTGGGCGCGGGGGCACAGATACGCAGTATTTT. Translating it yields CASSGRGGTDTQYF.

This rearrangement joins TRBV10-3 to TRBJ2-5, with 10 bases that match TRBD2. The CDR3 has 16 amino acids. Germline V lookup: CDR1 ENHRY, CDR2 SYGVKD. Unmatched junction bases numbered 8, after V lost 6 bases and J lost 1 base. CDR3 loop: CAIRGGSGGLQETQYF. The CDR3, as DNA: TGTGCCATCAGAGGGGGTAGCGGGGGGCTCCAAGAGACCCAGTACTTC.

The V gene is TRBV7-6, the J gene TRBJ2-5; 8 bases are shared with TRBD2. The ends lost 5 bases at V and 5 bases at J; junction bases unmatched: 10. The CDR3 runs to 15 residues. Germline assignment: CDR1 SGHVS and CDR2 FNYEAQ. In DNA, the CDR3 is TGTGCCAGCAGCCCCACCTCGCGCGGGAGGGAGACCCAGTACTTC. Its translation is CASSPTSRGRETQYF.

This clone was found a few times. V and J are TRBV15 and TRBJ1-2, with a possible D match to TRBD1 (5 bases). Germline values: CDR1 LNHNV, CDR2 YYDKDF (reference sequence). The CDR3 extends over 13 amino acids. Trimming took off 5 bases at V and 6 bases at J, with 13 bases between the two ends. As DNA, the CDR3 is TGTGCCACCAGCGGCAGGGAATTGGATGGCTACACCTTC. Its translation: CATSGRELDGYTF.

The chain links TRBV9 to TRBJ2-5; the match to TRBD2 covers 7 bases. The CDR3 loop spans 14 amino acids. The germline V gene has CDR1 SGDLS and CDR2 YYNGEE. J gave up 2 bases and V 1 base, and 2 bases lay outside the gene matches. DNA of the CDR3: TGTGCCAGCAGCGTAAGCGGGGTACAAGAGACCCAGTACTTC. Its translation: CASSVSGVQETQYF.

The chain couples TRBV7-9 to TRBJ2-7, with 8 bases identical to TRBD1. With 7 bases clipped from V and 3 bases from J, the junction kept 11 bases outside the gene matches. The CDR3 spans 15 residues. CDR1 SEHNR and CDR2 FQNEAQ come from the germline V gene (reference sequence). The CDR3 here is CASTGQGASYYEQYF. The CDR3 nucleotides are TGTGCCAGCACCGGGCAGGGGGCTTCCTACTACGAGCAGTACTTC.